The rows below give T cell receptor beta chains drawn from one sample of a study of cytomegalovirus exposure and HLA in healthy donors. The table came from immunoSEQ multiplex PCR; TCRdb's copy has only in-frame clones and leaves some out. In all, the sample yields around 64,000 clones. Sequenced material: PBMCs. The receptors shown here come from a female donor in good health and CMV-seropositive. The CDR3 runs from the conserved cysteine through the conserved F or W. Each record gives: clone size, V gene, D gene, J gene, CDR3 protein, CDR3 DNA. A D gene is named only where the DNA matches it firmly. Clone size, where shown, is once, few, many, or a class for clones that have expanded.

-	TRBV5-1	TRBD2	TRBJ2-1	CASSSGRLAGDNEQFF	TGCGCCAGCAGCTCTGGTAGACTAGCCGGGGATAATGAGCAGTTCTTC
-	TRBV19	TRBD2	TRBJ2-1	CASRLAGIHNEQFF	TGTGCCAGTAGACTAGCGGGCATTCACAATGAGCAGTTCTTC
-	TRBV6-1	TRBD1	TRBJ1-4	CASSPGTGSEKLFF	TGTGCCAGCAGCCCTGGGACAGGGAGTGAAAAACTGTTTTTT
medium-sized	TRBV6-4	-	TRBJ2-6	CASSEGGGSSSGANVLTF	TGTGCCAGCAGTGAAGGTGGCGGCAGCAGCTCTGGGGCCAACGTCCTGACTTTC
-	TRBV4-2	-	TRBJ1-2	CASSQTENYGYTF	TGTGCCAGCAGCCAGACAGAGAACTATGGCTACACCTTC
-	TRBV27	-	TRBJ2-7	CASSLTASYEQYF	TGTGCCAGCAGTTTGACAGCCTCCTACGAGCAGTACTTC
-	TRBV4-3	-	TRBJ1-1	CASSPRQATEAFF	TGCGCCAGCAGCCCCCGACAGGCTACTGAAGCTTTCTTT
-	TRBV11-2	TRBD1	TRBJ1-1	CASRPGNMGQIGTEAFF	TGTGCCAGCAGGCCAGGGAACATGGGACAGATTGGTACTGAAGCTTTCTTT
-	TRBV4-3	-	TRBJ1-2	CASSPARSSRSGYTF	TGCGCCAGCAGCCCCGCAAGAAGCTCTAGGTCTGGCTACACCTTC
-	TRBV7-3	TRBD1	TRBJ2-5	CASSSSGTEETQYF	TGTGCCAGCAGCAGCTCCGGGACAGAAGAGACCCAGTACTTC
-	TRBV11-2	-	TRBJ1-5	CASSPGDSSSSGPQHF	TGTGCCAGCAGCCCCGGTGACAGTTCATCCTCGGGGCCCCAGCATTTT
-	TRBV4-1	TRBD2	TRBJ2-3	CASSQDRASGSLTDTQYF	TGCGCCAGCAGCCAAGATAGGGCTAGCGGGTCTCTCACAGATACGCAGTATTTT
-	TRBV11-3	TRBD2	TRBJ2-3	CASRVVAGGRTDTQYF	TGTGCCAGCAGGGTGGTAGCGGGAGGGCGCACAGATACGCAGTATTTT
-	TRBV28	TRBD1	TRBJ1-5	CASSGQGVSQPQHF	TGTGCCAGCAGTGGACAGGGAGTGAGTCAGCCCCAGCATTTT
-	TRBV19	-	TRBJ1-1	CASTSDMNTEAFF	TGTGCCAGTACCAGTGACATGAACACTGAAGCTTTCTTT
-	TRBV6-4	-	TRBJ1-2	CASKDGMIGGYTF	TGTGCCAGCAAGGACGGGATGATAGGTGGCTACACCTTC
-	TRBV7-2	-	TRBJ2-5	CASSLSVGAGKETQYF	TGTGCCAGCAGCTTATCCGTGGGGGCAGGGAAAGAGACCCAGTACTTC
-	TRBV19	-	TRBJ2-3	CASSEADTQYF	TGTGCCAGTAGTGAGGCAGATACGCAGTATTTT
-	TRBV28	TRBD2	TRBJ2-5	CASSLSSTGTDGTSENMETQYF	TGTGCCAGCAGTTTATCCTCCACCGGGACTGACGGGACTAGCGAGAACATGGAGACCCAGTACTTC
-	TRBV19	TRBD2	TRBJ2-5	CASSIPPGLAGGPEETQYF	TGTGCCAGTAGTATTCCCCCGGGTCTAGCGGGGGGGCCCGAAGAGACCCAGTACTTC
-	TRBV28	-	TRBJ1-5	CASRDISNQPQHF	TGTGCCAGCAGGGACATTAGCAATCAGCCCCAGCATTTT
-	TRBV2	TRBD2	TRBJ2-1	CASRASGGIAYNEQFF	TGTGCCAGCAGGGCTAGCGGGGGCATAGCCTACAATGAGCAGTTCTTC
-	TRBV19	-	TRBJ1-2	CASSSGGDYGYTF	TGTGCCAGTAGTAGCGGGGGCGACTATGGCTACACCTTC
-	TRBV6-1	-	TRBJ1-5	CASSGTVGQRVGSNQPQHF	TGTGCCAGCAGTGGTACTGTAGGACAACGCGTGGGGAGCAATCAGCCCCAGCATTTT
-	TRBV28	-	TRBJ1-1	CASSRGLLGAFF	TGTGCCAGCAGCAGGGGCCTCCTCGGCGCTTTCTTT
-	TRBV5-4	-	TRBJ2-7	CASTQGGGGTYEQYF	TGTGCCAGCACCCAGGGGGGCGGGGGGACCTACGAGCAGTACTTC
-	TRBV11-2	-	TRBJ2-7	CASSLGSGSYEQYF	TGTGCCAGCAGCTTAGGCTCTGGGAGCTACGAGCAGTACTTC
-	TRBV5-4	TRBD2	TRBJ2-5	CASSPTLAGKETQYF	TGTGCCAGCAGCCCCACGCTAGCGGGGAAAGAGACCCAGTACTTC
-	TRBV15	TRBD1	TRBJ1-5	CATSMGQENQPQHF	TGTGCCACCAGCATGGGACAGGAGAATCAGCCCCAGCATTTT
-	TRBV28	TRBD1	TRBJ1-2	CASSLSGTAYGYTF	TGTGCCAGCAGTTTATCCGGGACAGCCTATGGCTACACCTTC
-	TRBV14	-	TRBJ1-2	CASSQGRDNYGYTF	TGTGCCAGCAGCCAAGGGAGGGATAACTATGGCTACACCTTC
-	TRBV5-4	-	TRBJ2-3	CASSLVGASSTDTQYF	TGTGCCAGCAGCTTGGTTGGAGCTTCGAGCACAGATACGCAGTATTTT
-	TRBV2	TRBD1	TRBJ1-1	CASRELTGEPNTEAFF	TGTGCCAGCAGAGAACTCACAGGGGAACCGAACACTGAAGCTTTCTTT
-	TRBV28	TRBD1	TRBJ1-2	CASSSGTGAPNYGYTF	TGTGCCAGCAGTTCCGGGACAGGGGCCCCTAACTATGGCTACACCTTC
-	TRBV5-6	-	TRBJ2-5	CASSHSTGQETQYF	TGTGCCAGCAGCCACTCAACAGGACAAGAGACCCAGTACTTC
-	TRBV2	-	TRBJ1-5	CASSLTGVPNQPQHF	TGTGCCAGCAGCCTAACCGGGGTCCCCAATCAGCCCCAGCATTTT
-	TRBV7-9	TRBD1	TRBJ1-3	CASSLGTGGAGNTIYF	TGTGCCAGCAGCTTAGGGACAGGGGGAGCTGGAAACACCATATATTTT
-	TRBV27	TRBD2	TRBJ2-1	CASSSSGVGRFDNEQFF	TGTGCCAGCAGTTCCTCGGGGGTCGGGAGGTTCGACAATGAGCAGTTCTTC
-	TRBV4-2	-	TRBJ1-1	CASSQTDTEAFF	TGTGCCAGCAGCCAAACGGACACTGAAGCTTTCTTT
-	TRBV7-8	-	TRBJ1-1	CASSPRDTGLDTEAFF	TGTGCCAGCAGCCCCAGAGACACAGGGCTGGACACTGAAGCTTTCTTT
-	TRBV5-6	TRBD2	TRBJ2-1	CASSTAGDNYNEQFF	TGTGCCAGCAGCACAGCGGGGGACAACTACAATGAGCAGTTCTTC
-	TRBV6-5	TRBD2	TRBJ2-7	CASSYSGWGGAYEQYF	TGTGCCAGCAGTTACTCTGGTTGGGGGGGTGCCTACGAGCAGTACTTC
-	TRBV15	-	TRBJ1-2	CATTTSRQNTLGYTF	TGTGCCACCACCACCTCGAGACAGAACACCTTAGGCTACACCTTC
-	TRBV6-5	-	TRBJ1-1	CASRSVNTEAFF	TGTGCCAGCAGGTCGGTGAACACTGAAGCTTTCTTT
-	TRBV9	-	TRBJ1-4	CASSLTWGANEKLFF	TGTGCCAGCAGCTTAACGTGGGGGGCTAATGAAAAACTGTTTTTT
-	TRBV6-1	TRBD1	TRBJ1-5	CASSGDSRAYSNQPQHF	TGTGCCAGCAGTGGGGACAGCCGAGCATATAGCAATCAGCCCCAGCATTTT
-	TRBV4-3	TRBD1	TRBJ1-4	CASSQSGGEKLFF	TGCGCCAGCAGCCAATCAGGGGGAGAAAAACTGTTTTTT
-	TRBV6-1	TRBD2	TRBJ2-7	CASILAGVGYEQYF	TGTGCCAGCATTCTAGCGGGGGTCGGATACGAGCAGTACTTC